A single sample gave rise to the 9 T cell receptor beta chains below, sequenced in a study of control samples from healthy donors and cancer patients. Produced via immunoSEQ multiplex PCR; TCRdb's table is partial and in-frame only. The table shows around 140,000 clones, with approximately 90% occurring only once. The sequencing input was blood. The receptors were sampled from a woman aged 45 to 65 in good health.

The chain couples TRBV27 to TRBJ2-7; D perhaps matches TRBD1 (6 bases). CDR3 length equals 16 residues. From germline, CDR1 is MNHEY and CDR2 SMNVEV (reference sequence). Trimming pared 3 bases from V and 3 bases from J, leaving 18 bases between. CDR3 residues: CASSFDRTRGGYEQYF. CDR3 DNA sequence: TGTGCCAGCAGTTTCGACAGGACCCGCGGTGGCTACGAGCAGTACTTC.

V usage is TRBV15 and J usage is TRBJ2-3; the D call may be TRBD1 or TRBD2 (6 bases each). Deletions cut 11 bases from V and 2 bases from J, with 17 bases between. Germline assignment: CDR1 LNHNV and CDR2 YYDKDF (reference sequence). The CDR3 contains 14 residues. The CDR3 loop reads CASRAGGPTDTQYF. In DNA, the CDR3 is TGTGCCTCCCGTGCCGGGGGCCCCACAGATACGCAGTATTTT.

The chain employs TRBV10-3 and TRBJ1-2, with TRBD1 matching over 7 bases. The V gene's germline CDR1 is ENHRY and CDR2 SYGVKD. CDR3 size: 11 residues. The J segment lost 8 bases and the V segment lost 8 bases, leaving 5 bases of the junction unmatched. The CDR3 DNA follows: TGTGCCATCCGGGACAGTCTAGGCTACACCTTC. Translation gives CAIRDSLGYTF.

The rearrangement uses TRBV2 and TRBJ2-1; 12 positions match TRBD2. The CDR3 is 14 amino acids. The germline V gene has CDR1 SNHLY and CDR2 FYNNEI. V shed 7 bases, J shed 6 bases, and the junction held 4 bases outside the gene matches. CDR3 region: CASIGLAGSNEQFF. CDR3 sequence (DNA): TGTGCCAGCATCGGACTAGCGGGATCCAATGAGCAGTTCTTC.

This clone was found once. The chain recombines TRBV7-8 with TRBJ2-5, with D perhaps matching TRBD1 (7 bases). V lost 5 bases and J 2 bases, leaving 15 bases between the germline ends. Germline assignment: CDR1 SGHVS and CDR2 FQNEAQ. The CDR3 spans 15 residues. For the CDR3, the DNA is TGTGCCAGCAGCGACTCACAGGGGAGGCAAGAGACCCAGTACTTC. Its translation is CASSDSQGRQETQYF.

The rearrangement links TRBV27 to TRBJ1-2; D is possibly TRBD1 (5 bases). CDR3 length: 13 amino acids. Germline loops: CDR1 MNHEY, CDR2 SMNVEV (reference sequence). Deletions cut 6 bases from V and 8 bases from J, with 16 bases between. CDR3 nucleotides: TGTGCCAGCAGGAGCGGGGGTCGTGGGGGCTACACCTTC. Translated: CASRSGGRGGYTF.

The chain couples TRBV5-1 to TRBJ1-1; no clear D. This CDR3 has 15 residues. V was cut by 0 bases and J by 6 bases, with 15 bases left in between. The germline gives CDR1 SGHRS, CDR2 YFSETQ. This CDR3 reads CASSLEERKGSEAFF. CDR3 coding DNA: TGCGCCAGCAGCTTGGAGGAGCGGAAGGGATCTGAAGCTTTCTTT.

The chain couples TRBV28 to TRBJ2-5; 12 nucleotides align to TRBD2. Unmatched junction bases numbered 9, after V lost 2 bases and J lost 8 bases. The CDR3 has 16 amino acids. Per germline, CDR1 MDHEN and CDR2 SYDVKM. In nucleotides, the CDR3 is TGTGCCAGCAGTTTAGCTAGCGGGAGGGTTAAGGATACCCAGTACTTC. Translated, it gives CASSLASGRVKDTQYF.

Regarding this clone: The junction departs from germline at one end; a sequencing error may be responsible. The chain joins TRBV7-7 to TRBJ2-1; D is undetermined. CDR1 and CDR2 from the germline V gene are SSHAT and FNYEAQ (reference sequence). This CDR3 region has 15 residues. The CDR3 protein is CASSTALSSYNEQFF. The CDR3 coding sequence is TGTGCTAGCAGCACAGCTTTAAGCTCCTACAATGAGCAGTTCTTC.